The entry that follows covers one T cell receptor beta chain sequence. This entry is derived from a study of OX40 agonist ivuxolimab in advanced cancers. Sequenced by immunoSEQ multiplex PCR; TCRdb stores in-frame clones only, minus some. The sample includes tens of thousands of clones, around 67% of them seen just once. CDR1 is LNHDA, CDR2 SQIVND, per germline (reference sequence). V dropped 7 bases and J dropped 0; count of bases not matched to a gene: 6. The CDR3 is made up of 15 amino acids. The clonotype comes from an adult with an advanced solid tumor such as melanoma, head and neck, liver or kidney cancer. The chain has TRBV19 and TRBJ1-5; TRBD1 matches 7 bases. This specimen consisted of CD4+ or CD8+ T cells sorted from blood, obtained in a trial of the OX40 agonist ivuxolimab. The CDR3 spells CASIGTAHSNQPQHF. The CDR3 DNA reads TGTGCCAGTATCGGGACAGCTCATAGCAATCAGCCCCAGCATTTT.